This T cell receptor (beta chain) was obtained from a study of T-cell memory formation after mild COVID-19. This clonotype was recorded at least ten times. TCRdb reprocessed the 5' RACE reads with MiXCR, giving one entry per CDR3 protein. This table has 80,000 to 130,000 distinct CDR3 sequences, around 10% appearing once. Sequencing was done on a sample of PBMCs or a T cell subset sorted from them (not recorded which). This TCR was sampled from a man younger than 35 who had mild COVID-19 (a few samples of this study predate the infection). Cell type and time point are not known.

The CDR3 loop reads CASSYSIVFRNPSSGANVLTF. The CDR3 DNA is TGTGCCAGCAGTTACTCGATCGTTTTTCGAAACCCATCCTCTGGGGCCAACGTCCTGACTTTC. This rearrangement joins TRBV6-2 or TRBV6-3 to TRBJ2-6; D gene unclear. The germline gives CDR1 MNHEY, CDR2 SVGEGT. V was pared by 0 bases and J by 0 bases, with 21 bases between. The CDR3 is 21 residues long.